This T cell receptor (beta chain) was captured in a study of T-cell memory formation after mild COVID-19. Study-wide context: TCR clusters were mostly donor specific. Findings of the study overall: The second-wave clones peaking on day 37 were not confirmed as SARS-CoV-2-specific. A balance of CD4 and CD8 characterized clones contracting day 15 to 85, whereas later expanders leaned CD4+.

From the 5' RACE reads, TCRdb called clonotypes with MiXCR, one entry per CDR3 protein. The table shows a few hundred thousand distinct CDR3 sequences, with approximately 15% occurring only once. This clonotype was counted between two and nine times. Its antigen is undetermined. The length of the CDR3 is 12 residues. Germline-derived CDR1 and CDR2 are MNHEY and SMNVEV (reference sequence). Trimming took 5 bases from V and 9 from J; bases not matched to a gene: 2. Material for sequencing was PBMCs or a T cell subset sorted from them (not recorded which). This sequence originates from a man in his late teens or twenties who had mild COVID-19 (a few samples of this study predate the infection). Cell type and time point are not known. The gene calls are TRBV27 and TRBJ2-5; 11 nucleotides align to TRBD1. For the CDR3, the DNA is TGTGCCAGCAGTCTGGACAGGGGGCCCCAGTACTTC. Protein sequence: CASSLDRGPQYF.